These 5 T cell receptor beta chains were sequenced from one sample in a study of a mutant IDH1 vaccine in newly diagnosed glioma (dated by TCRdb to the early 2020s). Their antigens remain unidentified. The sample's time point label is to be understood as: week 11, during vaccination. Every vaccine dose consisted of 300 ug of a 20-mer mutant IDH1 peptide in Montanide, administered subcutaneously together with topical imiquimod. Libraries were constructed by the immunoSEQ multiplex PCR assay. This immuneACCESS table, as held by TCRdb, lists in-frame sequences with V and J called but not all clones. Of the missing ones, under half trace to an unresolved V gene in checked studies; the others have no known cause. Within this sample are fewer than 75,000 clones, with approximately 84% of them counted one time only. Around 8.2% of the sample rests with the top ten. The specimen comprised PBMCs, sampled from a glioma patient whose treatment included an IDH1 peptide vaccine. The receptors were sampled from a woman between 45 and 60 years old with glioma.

In DNA form, the CDR3 reads TGCGCCAGCAGCTTGACGGGGGTAGCAGAGACCCAGTACTTC. This sequence encodes CASSLTGVAETQYF. The chain combines TRBV5-1 with TRBJ2-5, with a tentative D call TRBD2 (6 bases). From germline, CDR1 is SGHRS and CDR2 YFSETQ. Trimming removed 1 base at V and 4 bases at J, with 11 bases between. The CDR3 consists of 14 residues.

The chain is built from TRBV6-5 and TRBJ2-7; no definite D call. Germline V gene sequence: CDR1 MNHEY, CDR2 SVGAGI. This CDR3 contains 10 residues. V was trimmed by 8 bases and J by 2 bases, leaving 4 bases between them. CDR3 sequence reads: CASFTYEQYF. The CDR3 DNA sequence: TGTGCCAGCTTTACCTACGAGCAGTACTTC.

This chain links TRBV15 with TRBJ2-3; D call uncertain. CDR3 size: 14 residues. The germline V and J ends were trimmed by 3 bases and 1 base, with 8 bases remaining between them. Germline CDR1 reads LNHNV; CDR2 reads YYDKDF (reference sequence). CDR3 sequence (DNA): TGTGCCACCAGCAGCGGGTCCCGCACAGATACGCAGTATTTT. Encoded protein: CATSSGSRTDTQYF.

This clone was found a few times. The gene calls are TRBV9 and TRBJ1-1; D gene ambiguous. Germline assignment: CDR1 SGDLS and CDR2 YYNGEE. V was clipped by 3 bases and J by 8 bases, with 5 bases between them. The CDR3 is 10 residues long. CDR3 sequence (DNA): TGTGCCAGCAGCGATCGCGAAGCTTTCTTT. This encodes CASSDREAFF.

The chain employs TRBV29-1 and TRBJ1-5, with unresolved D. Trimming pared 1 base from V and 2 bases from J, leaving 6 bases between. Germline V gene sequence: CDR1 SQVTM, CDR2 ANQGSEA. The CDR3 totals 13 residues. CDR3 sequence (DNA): TGCAGCGTTGAAGGGGGTCGCAATCAGCCCCAGCATTTT. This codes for CSVEGGRNQPQHF.